A single sample gave rise to the 32 T cell receptor beta chains below, sequenced in a study of cytomegalovirus exposure and HLA in healthy donors. The PCR was carried out with 60 Vbeta primers and 13 Jbeta primers. The table came from immunoSEQ multiplex PCR; TCRdb's copy has only in-frame clones and leaves some out. Its clone listing holds under 50,000 clones. Sequencing used PBMCs. These TCRs come from a male donor in good health and CMV-seronegative.

The chain couples TRBV19 to TRBJ2-2; a possible D gene is TRBD2 (5 bases). CDR1 and CDR2 from the germline V gene are LNHDA and SQIVND (reference sequence). The CDR3 has 14 residues. V lost 5 bases to trimming and J lost 5 bases, with 12 bases between them. CDR3 in DNA: TGTGCCAGTAGTTCCGGACTGGAAACCGGGGAGCTGTTTTTT. Translating gives CASSSGLETGELFF.

The chain uses TRBV5-1 and TRBJ1-4; TRBD1 matches 9 bases. The CDR3 loop spans 15 amino acids. Trimming cost V 4 bases and J 5 bases; bases outside gene matches: 6. Per the germline V gene, CDR1 is SGHRS and CDR2 is YFSETQ. CDR3 DNA sequence: TGCGCCAGCAGCGGGGCCGGGACAGGGAATGAAAAACTGTTTTTT. It codes for CASSGAGTGNEKLFF.

The chain combines TRBV5-1 with TRBJ1-2, with TRBD1 matching over 11 bases. Germline CDR1 SGHRS, CDR2 YFSETQ. The CDR3 runs to 15 residues. Trimming cost V 3 bases and J 3 bases; bases outside gene matches: 4. This CDR3 reads CASSWTGGRDYGYTF. In nucleotides, the CDR3 is TGCGCCAGCAGCTGGACAGGGGGCCGAGACTATGGCTACACCTTC. Full variable domain (remainder filled in from reference TRBV5-1 and TRBJ1-2): KAGVTQTPRYLIKTRGQQVTLSCSPISGHRSVSWYQQTPGQGLQFLFEYFSETQRNKGNFPGRFSGRQFSNSRSEMNVSTLELGDSALYLCASSWTGGRDYGYTFGSGTRLTVV.

The chain uses TRBV6-6 and TRBJ2-7, with 7 nucleotides matching TRBD1. Per the germline V gene, CDR1 is MNHNY and CDR2 is SVGAGI (reference sequence). V lost 0 bases, J lost 2 bases, and 1 base stayed unmatched. The length of the CDR3 is 14 residues. The CDR3 DNA follows: TGTGCCAGCAGTTACTCGCAGGGGGCCTACGAGCAGTACTTC. Residues: CASSYSQGAYEQYF.

The rearrangement joins TRBV11-2 to TRBJ2-7, with 8 positions matching TRBD2. Unmatched junction bases numbered 4, after V lost 1 base and J lost 2 bases. Germline CDR1 SGHAT, CDR2 FQNNGV. CDR3 length: 15 amino acids. The CDR3 nucleotides read TGTGCCAGCAGCTTAGGGTCGGGGGGGCCCTACGAGCAGTACTTC. Translation: CASSLGSGGPYEQYF.

CDR3 protein: CASSHDFYSNQPQHF. The DNA of the CDR3 is TGTGCCAGCAGCCATGACTTCTATAGCAATCAGCCCCAGCATTTT. This sequence joins TRBV7-2 and TRBJ1-5; D call uncertain. Germline-derived CDR1 and CDR2 are SGHTA and FQGNSA. The CDR3 sequence is 15 residues long. The V and J ends lost 5 bases and 0 bases respectively, with 11 bases between them.

This chain links TRBV4-1 with TRBJ2-1; 13 bases line up with TRBD2. Trimming took 1 base from V and 3 from J; bases not matched to a gene: 12. This CDR3 is 20 amino acids long. CDR1 is MGHRA and CDR2 is YSYEKL in the germline V gene. CDR3 protein: CASSQGLRLAGGIGYNEQFF. The CDR3 bases are TGCGCCAGCAGCCAAGGGTTACGACTAGCGGGGGGAATTGGCTACAATGAGCAGTTCTTC.

The CDR3 sequence: CASSRTGGTEAFF. The DNA of the CDR3 is TGTGCCAGCAGCCGTACAGGGGGCACTGAAGCTTTCTTT. This chain connects TRBV11-1 to TRBJ1-1; TRBD1 aligns across 8 bases. Germline V gene lookup returns CDR1 SGHAT and CDR2 FQDESV (reference sequence). V trimming: 5 bases; J trimming: 4 bases; junction bases outside the gene matches: 3. The CDR3 has 13 amino acids.

The genes are TRBV15 and TRBJ1-2; the match to TRBD1 covers 8 bases. The CDR3 totals 16 residues. J gave up 0 bases and V 0 bases, and 3 bases lay outside the gene matches. Germline values: CDR1 LNHNV, CDR2 YYDKDF (reference sequence). The CDR3 loop is CATSRDPDRANYGYTF. CDR3 coding DNA: TGTGCCACCAGCAGAGACCCGGACAGGGCTAACTATGGCTACACCTTC.

The chain joins TRBV30 to TRBJ1-3; 7 bases map to TRBD1. CDR3 size: 13 residues. The germline gives CDR1 GTSNPN, CDR2 SVGIG (reference sequence). V dropped 4 bases and J dropped 7; count of bases not matched to a gene: 7. The CDR3 region has the DNA TGTGCCTGGAAGGGGCAGGGGGTTAACACCATATATTTT. Residues: CAWKGQGVNTIYF.

This CDR3 reads CASSPLGTGIQETQYF. The CDR3, as DNA: TGTGCCAGCAGTCCCCTAGGGACAGGGATCCAAGAGACCCAGTACTTC. The gene calls are TRBV27 and TRBJ2-5; 9 bases map to TRBD1. Trimming cost V 5 bases and J 1 base; bases outside gene matches: 8. Germline V CDR1 and CDR2: MNHEY, SMNVEV (reference sequence). The CDR3 runs to 16 residues.

The chain employs TRBV7-9 and TRBJ1-2; D not resolved. Deletions cut 1 base from V and 1 base from J, with 7 bases between. The CDR3 runs 14 residues. Germline values: CDR1 SEHNR, CDR2 FQNEAQ (reference sequence). The CDR3 here is CASSLGQNNYGYTF. The CDR3 region has the DNA TGTGCCAGCAGCTTAGGGCAGAATAACTATGGCTACACCTTC.

J is TRBJ1-2 and V is TRBV7-2, with TRBD1 matching over 10 bases. Losses at the gene ends were 5 bases for V and 3 bases for J; bases not matched to a gene: 6. Germline-derived CDR1 and CDR2 are SGHTA and FQGNSA. The CDR3 covers 15 residues. The CDR3 DNA follows: TGTGCCAGCAGCCGACAGGGGGCGGCTGACTATGGCTACACCTTC. It specifies CASSRQGAADYGYTF. Together with reference TRBV7-2 and TRBJ1-2, the CDR3 gives the full variable domain: GAGVSQSPSNKVTEKGKDVELRCDPISGHTALYWYRQSLGQGLEFLIYFQGNSAPDKSGLPSDRFSAERTGGSVSTLTIQRTQQEDSAVYLCASSRQGAADYGYTFGSGTRLTVV.

V and J are TRBV18 and TRBJ1-4; 8 positions match TRBD1. The J segment lost 0 bases and the V segment lost 1 base, leaving 7 bases of the junction unmatched. The length of the CDR3 is 18 residues. CDR1 and CDR2 (germline): KGHSH, LQKENI. The CDR3 bases are TGTGCCAGCTCACCACAACGGACAGGGAAGTCAACTAATGAAAAACTGTTTTTT. It codes for CASSPQRTGKSTNEKLFF.

The gene calls are TRBV13 and TRBJ2-3; D not certain. The CDR3 is made up of 16 amino acids. CDR1 and CDR2 from the germline V gene are PRHDT and FYEKMQ (reference sequence). V lost 2 bases and J lost 2, with 14 bases in between. The CDR3 DNA reads TGTGCCAGCAGCTTATTCGCGGAGATATTCACAGATACGCAGTATTTT. Protein: CASSLFAEIFTDTQYF.

The chain couples TRBV30 to TRBJ2-2; 7 bases are shared with TRBD1. Germline trimming cut 6 bases from V and 4 bases from J; bases unmatched to any gene: 11. The germline V gene encodes CDR1 GTSNPN and CDR2 SVGIG (reference sequence). The CDR3 length is 15 residues. This chain's CDR3 is CACQGGGQLTGELFF. The DNA of the CDR3 is TGTGCCTGCCAGGGTGGGGGACAGCTCACCGGGGAGCTGTTTTTT.

The chain uses TRBV29-1 and TRBJ1-1; the D gene is possibly TRBD1 (6 bases). This CDR3 is built from 14 residues. The V and J ends lost 6 bases and 0 bases respectively, with 14 bases between them. Germline V gives CDR1 SQVTM, CDR2 ANQGSEA. The CDR3 DNA follows: TGCAGCGTAGTTTCGGACAGTATGAACACTGAAGCTTTCTTT. Its translation is CSVVSDSMNTEAFF.

The chain uses TRBV19 and TRBJ2-5, with D possibly TRBD2 on 5 matching bases. CDR1 is LNHDA and CDR2 is SQIVND in the germline V gene (reference sequence). The CDR3 spans 13 residues. V lost 3 bases, J lost 3 bases, and 8 bases lay in between. The CDR3 loop is CASSMLEEETQYF. Written as DNA, the CDR3 is TGTGCCAGTAGTATGTTGGAGGAAGAGACCCAGTACTTC.

With respect to this clone: Relative to the germline gene, one junction end is altered; a read error may explain this. This sample also contains other DNA sequences that code for the same CDR3. V is TRBV6-6 and J is TRBJ1-3; D is undetermined. CDR3 length: 15 residues. From germline, CDR1 is MNHNY and CDR2 SVGAGI (reference sequence). CDR3 coding DNA: TGCGCCAGCAGTTACTCGTACGAGGGTGGAAACACCATATATTTT. Translation gives CASSYSYEGGNTIYF.

CDR3 DNA sequence: TGTGCCAGCAGTACCAGGGGGCTCCCAAATTCACCCCTCCACTTT. Translating gives CASSTRGLPNSPLHF. The chain combines TRBV6-5 with TRBJ1-6, with 8 bases lining up with TRBD1. There are 15 residues in the CDR3. The V gene's germline CDR1 is MNHEY and CDR2 SVGAGI. J was trimmed by 7 bases and V by 5 bases; bases with no gene match: 7.

This sequence joins TRBV12-5 and TRBJ1-1, with D perhaps TRBD1 (6 bases). Germline values: CDR1 LGHNT, CDR2 FRNRAP. This CDR3 has 12 amino acids. With 5 bases removed from V and 5 bases from J, the gap between germline ends came to 9 bases. CDR3 region: CASGTGRTEAFF. The CDR3 bases are TGTGCTAGTGGTACAGGGCGAACTGAAGCTTTCTTT.

CDR3 bases: TGTGCCAGCAGCCTCCTACCGCAAGAGACCCAGTACTTC. Translated: CASSLLPQETQYF. V and J are TRBV7-2 and TRBJ2-5; D not resolved. V lost 5 bases and J 2 bases, leaving 9 bases between the germline ends. Per the germline V gene, CDR1 is SGHTA and CDR2 is FQGNSA. The CDR3 is made up of 13 amino acids.

The J gene is TRBJ1-6, the V gene TRBV19; possibly TRBD1 for D (5 bases). The CDR3 is 16 residues long. The V and J ends lost 8 bases and 2 bases respectively, with 16 bases between them. The V gene's germline CDR1 is LNHDA and CDR2 SQIVND (reference sequence). CDR3 loop: CASRDQGLPYNSPLHF. CDR3 nucleotide sequence: TGTGCCAGTCGGGACCAGGGACTCCCCTATAATTCACCCCTCCACTTT.

This sequence joins TRBV4-3 and TRBJ1-2; 10 bases are shared with TRBD1. CDR1 is LGHNA, CDR2 YSLEER, per germline. The CDR3 is 15 amino acids. V dropped 4 bases and J dropped 0; count of bases not matched to a gene: 2. In DNA, the CDR3 is TGCGCCAGCAGCCTCGGACAGGGGGCTAACTATGGCTACACCTTC. It encodes CASSLGQGANYGYTF.

The chain employs TRBV5-4 and TRBJ2-7; 7 nucleotides agree with TRBD2. The CDR3 has 15 amino acids. The junction had 7 bases not matched to a gene; V was cut back by 0 bases and J by 4 bases. CDR1 is SGHNT and CDR2 is YYREEE in the germline V gene (reference sequence). The CDR3 DNA reads TGTGCCAGCAGCTTGGGTGCAGGGAGGGGTTACGAGCAGTACTTC. This gives the protein CASSLGAGRGYEQYF.

The rearrangement joins TRBV5-1 to TRBJ2-7; 8 positions agree with TRBD1. CDR3 length: 15 amino acids. Unmatched junction bases numbered 10, after V lost 6 bases and J lost 2 bases. CDR1 and CDR2 (germline): SGHRS, YFSETQ. CDR3 in amino acids: CASTPGQVTAYEQYF. DNA for the CDR3: TGCGCCAGCACTCCGGGACAGGTAACCGCCTACGAGCAGTACTTC.

The chain couples TRBV9 to TRBJ2-1, with TRBD1 identical over 11 bases. The CDR3 consists of 16 residues. V shed 3 bases, J shed 5 bases, and the junction held 7 bases outside the gene matches. Per germline, CDR1 SGDLS and CDR2 YYNGEE. The CDR3 sequence is CASSEAPDRGHNEQFF. The CDR3 coding sequence is TGTGCCAGCAGCGAGGCCCCGGACAGGGGGCACAATGAGCAGTTCTTC.

The J gene is TRBJ2-2, the V gene TRBV7-3; D gene unclear. Trimming cost V 5 bases and J 4 bases, with 14 bases left between them. The CDR3 loop spans 15 amino acids. Per the germline V gene, CDR1 is SGHTA and CDR2 is FQGTGA. In DNA form, the CDR3 reads TGTGCCAGCAGCCCCGCCCGTTACGGCACCGGGGAGCTGTTTTTT. It codes for CASSPARYGTGELFF.

This rearrangement joins TRBV27 to TRBJ2-5, with D maybe TRBD2 (7 bases). Trimming stripped 0 bases from V and 4 bases from J, with 15 bases between. Per germline, CDR1 MNHEY and CDR2 SMNVEV (reference sequence). The CDR3 totals 16 residues. This CDR3 reads CASSLSRRGGGETQYF. The CDR3 DNA follows: TGTGCCAGCAGTTTATCGCGTAGGGGAGGGGGAGAGACCCAGTACTTC.

The chain has TRBV9 and TRBJ1-4, with D possibly being TRBD1 (5 bases). The V end was cut by 4 bases, the J end by 0 bases, with 7 bases between. The CDR3 covers 14 residues. Germline-derived CDR1 and CDR2 are SGDLS and YYNGEE. Here the CDR3 DNA reads TGTGCCAGCAGCCGGGGGTCAACTAATGAAAAACTGTTTTTT. Protein product: CASSRGSTNEKLFF. The whole variable domain, filled in from reference TRBV9 and TRBJ1-4, reads DSGVTQTPKHLITATGQRVTLRCSPRSGDLSVYWYQQSLDQGLQFLIQYYNGEERAKGNILERFSAQQFPDLHSELNLSSLELGDSALYFCASSRGSTNEKLFFGSGTQLSVL.

V is TRBV7-9 and J is TRBJ1-4, with 7 bases aligning to TRBD1. The J segment lost 3 bases and the V segment lost 6 bases, leaving 7 bases of the junction unmatched. Germline values: CDR1 SEHNR, CDR2 FQNEAQ (reference sequence). This CDR3 contains 15 residues. The chain's CDR3 is CASSRTGESNEKLFF. The DNA for the CDR3 is TGTGCCAGCAGTCGAACAGGGGAATCTAATGAAAAACTGTTTTTT.

The CDR3 loop is CASSILAGEQYF. DNA of the CDR3: TGTGCCAGTAGTATACTAGCGGGCGAGCAGTACTTC. The chain combines TRBV19 with TRBJ2-7; the match to TRBD2 covers 8 bases. The CDR3 runs to 12 residues. The V and J ends lost 2 bases and 6 bases, in that order; junction bases with no gene match: 0. Germline V gives CDR1 LNHDA, CDR2 SQIVND (reference sequence).